This entry lists 29 T cell receptor beta chains sequenced from one sample in a study of regulatory T cells in long-lasting Graves disease. As to time point: newly diagnosed GD, antithyroid drugs for less than 3 months. PBMCs provided the RNA from which the TCR library was made. Sequencing libraries for TCR beta were prepared with iRepertoire HTBI primers and Arm-PCR of CDR3 regions. TCRdb called the multiplex PCR reads again in MiXCR, with one record for every CDR3 protein. Among about 460,000 distinct CDR3 sequences listed, 12% to 15% were seen once. The same data also contributed to another study, on T cells in Graves' hyperthyroidism and ophthalmopathy.

This specimen was peripheral blood mononuclear cells (PBMCs), taken at new diagnosis, from a patient treated with antithyroid drugs. The receptors were gathered from a woman between 45 and 65 years old with Graves disease.

The chain recombines TRBV2 with TRBJ2-2; no definite D call. V lost 7 bases and J 4 bases, leaving 10 bases between the germline ends. CDR3 length: 13 residues. Germline V gene sequence: CDR1 SNHLY, CDR2 FYNNEI. Written as DNA, the CDR3 is TGTGCCAGCAAGCTGGACCTCACCGGGGAGCTGTTTTTT. Translation gives CASKLDLTGELFF. The full variable domain, its missing parts supplied by reference TRBV2 and TRBJ2-2, is EPEVTQTPSHQVTQMGQEVILRCVPISNHLYFYWYRQILGQKVEFLVSFYNNEISEKSEIFDDQFSVERPDGSNFTLKIRSTKLEDSAMYFCASKLDLTGELFFGEGSRLTVL.

This clonotype was counted ten times or more. The rearrangement joins TRBV7-3 to TRBJ2-3; 13 nucleotides match TRBD2. Germline trimming cut 0 bases from V and 4 bases from J; bases unmatched to any gene: 1. The CDR3 is 16 amino acids. CDR1 is SGHTA, CDR2 FQGTGA, per germline. The CDR3 DNA is TGTGCCAGCAGCTTAACACTAGCGGGAGGGTCAGATACGCAGTATTTT. Its protein product is CASSLTLAGGSDTQYF.

This clonotype appeared a few times. This chain links TRBV20-1 with TRBJ2-7, with D perhaps matching TRBD2 (6 bases). Trimming took 7 bases from V and 0 from J, leaving 19 bases between them. The CDR3 runs to 15 residues. Germline CDR1 and CDR2: DFQATT and SNEGSKA (reference sequence). The CDR3 DNA follows: TGCAGTGTCGAACCAAACGGGCGGGGCTCCTACGAGCAGTACTTC. Translated: CSVEPNGRGSYEQYF.

This clonotype was seen a few times. The CDR3 coding sequence is TGCGCCAGCAGCTTGGGACAGGGGGATTCTTGGAACATTCAGTACTTC. Amino acids: CASSLGQGDSWNIQYF. J is TRBJ2-4 and V is TRBV5-1, with TRBD1 identical over 9 bases. The CDR3 totals 16 residues. Losses at the gene ends were 0 bases for V and 7 bases for J; bases not matched to a gene: 8. CDR1 is SGHRS, CDR2 YFSETQ, per germline.

The chain combines TRBV20-1 with TRBJ2-5; 7 positions match TRBD1. Trimming cost V 3 bases and J 5 bases; bases outside gene matches: 12. This CDR3 comprises 15 residues. Germline loops: CDR1 DFQATT, CDR2 SNEGSKA (reference sequence). DNA for the CDR3: TGCAGTGCTAGTAGGGCAGGAGACAGGGCTGAGACCCAGTACTTC. Residues: CSASRAGDRAETQYF.

This clonotype was seen repeatedly, ten times or more. The V and J genes are TRBV28 and TRBJ1-4; D is possibly TRBD1 (6 bases). V was clipped by 6 bases and J by 6 bases, with 17 bases between them. The CDR3 runs to 15 residues. Germline-derived CDR1 and CDR2 are MDHEN and SYDVKM. The CDR3 sequence: CASRSLTGGDEKLFF. The CDR3 nucleotides read TGTGCCAGCAGATCATTGACAGGAGGGGATGAAAAACTGTTTTTT.

A remark on this clonotype: This clone may be a read error of a much larger clone one base away. CDR3 amino acids: CASNLVGGLADTQYF. CDR3 DNA sequence: TGTGCCAGCAACTTAGTCGGGGGGCTCGCAGATACGCAGTATTTT. The chain couples TRBV7-2 to TRBJ2-7; maybe TRBD2 (7 bases). The DNA end is a closer match to TRBJ2-3, so the J assignment may be wrong. The CDR3 is 15 amino acids. CDR1 SGHTA and CDR2 FQGNSA come from the germline V gene.

This clonotype was recorded at least ten times. The rearrangement uses TRBV10-3 and TRBJ1-2; 7 bases align to TRBD1. V gave up 8 bases and J gave up 8 bases; unmatched junction bases: 5. The V gene's germline CDR1 is ENHRY and CDR2 SYGVKD. This CDR3 has 11 residues. CDR3 coding DNA: TGTGCCATCGGGACAGAGGAGGGCTACACCTTC. It translates to CAIGTEEGYTF.

This clonotype has at least ten counts. The chain is built from TRBV28 and TRBJ2-3, with D maybe TRBD2 (6 bases). CDR1 is MDHEN, CDR2 SYDVKM, per germline. The CDR3 consists of 15 residues. Trimming pared 3 bases from V and 1 base from J, leaving 11 bases between. Here the CDR3 DNA reads TGTGCCAGCAGTTTCGGGGGTTTGGGCACAGATACGCAGTATTTT. The encoded protein is CASSFGGLGTDTQYF.

This clonotype was counted ten times or more. The chain recombines TRBV7-9 with TRBJ2-7, with 10 nucleotides matching TRBD2. The germline V gene encodes CDR1 SEHNR and CDR2 FQNEAQ (reference sequence). V trimming: 3 bases; J trimming: 6 bases; junction bases outside the gene matches: 11. The CDR3 has 16 amino acids. The CDR3 DNA sequence: TGTGCCAGCAGCTTTAGCAGACTAGCGGGTTCTACCGAGCAGTACTTC. Its translation: CASSFSRLAGSTEQYF.

This clonotype occurred many times. V is TRBV20-1 and J is TRBJ1-1, with TRBD1 matching over 9 bases. This CDR3 has 12 residues. Germline trimming cut 1 base from V and 11 bases from J; bases unmatched to any gene: 5. Germline CDR1 DFQATT, CDR2 SNEGSKA (reference sequence). The chain's CDR3 is CSARGGDRVAFF. DNA for the CDR3: TGCAGTGCTAGAGGGGGGGACAGGGTCGCTTTCTTT.

This clonotype was found a few times. This chain joins TRBV19 and TRBJ2-4; 8 nucleotides match TRBD1. The V segment lost 7 bases and the J segment 5 bases; nucleotides outside the gene matches: 7. Germline V gene sequence: CDR1 LNHDA, CDR2 SQIVND (reference sequence). The CDR3 sequence is 14 residues long. CDR3 bases: TGTGCCAGTAACGACGGGACAGGACAAAACATTCAGTACTTC. Protein product: CASNDGTGQNIQYF.

This clonotype was found many times. This rearrangement joins TRBV3-1 to TRBJ1-2; D gene unclear. Trimming cost V 0 bases and J 4 bases, with 12 bases left between them. Germline assignment: CDR1 LGHDT and CDR2 YNNKEL (reference sequence). The CDR3 is made up of 15 amino acids. CDR3: CASSQDIGQVYGYTF. The CDR3 nucleotides are TGTGCCAGCAGCCAAGATATTGGGCAGGTCTATGGCTACACCTTC.

V is TRBV28 and J is TRBJ1-5; no clear D. Germline values: CDR1 MDHEN, CDR2 SYDVKM. V was clipped by 4 bases and J by 0 bases, with 10 bases between them. CDR3 size: 15 residues. The CDR3 DNA is TGTGCCAGCAGTTACGTTGGGGATAGCAATCAGCCCCAGCATTTT. The encoded protein is CASSYVGDSNQPQHF. The full variable domain, rest sourced from reference TRBV28 and TRBJ1-5, is DVKVTQSSRYLVKRTGEKVFLECVQDMDHENMFWYRQDPGLGLRLIYFSYDVKMKEKGDIPEGYSVSREKKERFSLILESASTNQTSMYLCASSYVGDSNQPQHFGDGTRLSIL.

The gene calls are TRBV7-9 and TRBJ2-7; perhaps TRBD1 as D (6 bases). The V gene's germline CDR1 is SEHNR and CDR2 FQNEAQ (reference sequence). V was pared by 5 bases and J by 3 bases, with 14 bases between. The CDR3 length is 14 residues. CDR3 nucleotide sequence: TGTGCCAGCAGCCCCCCCGGGACAAACTACGAGCAGTACTTC. Its translation: CASSPPGTNYEQYF.

The rearrangement joins TRBV30 to TRBJ1-5; D is ambiguous. This CDR3 has 13 residues. Germline V CDR1 and CDR2: GTSNPN, SVGIG (reference sequence). The ends were cut back, 0 bases at V and 0 bases at J, with 3 bases in the middle. DNA of the CDR3: TGTGCCTGGAGTGTAGATAGCAATCAGCCCCAGCATTTT. It translates to CAWSVDSNQPQHF.

This clonotype was detected many times. CDR3 coding DNA: TGCGCCAGCAGTACAACCGGGGGAGTGATTGCAGATACGCAGTATTTT. Translation: CASSTTGGVIADTQYF. The chain couples TRBV5-1 to TRBJ2-3, with a tentative D call TRBD2 (6 bases). Germline V CDR1 and CDR2: SGHRS, YFSETQ. CDR3 length: 16 amino acids. The V gene lost 5 bases and the J gene lost 4 bases, with 20 bases spanning the gap. Full variable domain (rest looked up from reference TRBV5-1 and TRBJ2-3): KAGVTQTPRYLIKTRGQQVTLSCSPISGHRSVSWYQQTPGQGLQFLFEYFSETQRNKGNFPGRFSGRQFSNSRSEMNVSTLELGDSALYLCASSTTGGVIADTQYFGPGTRLTVL.

The sample holds many counts of this clonotype. The chain uses TRBV5-1 and TRBJ2-1; 7 bases map to TRBD1. This CDR3 comprises 16 residues. Germline-derived CDR1 and CDR2 are SGHRS and YFSETQ. V lost 4 bases, J lost 2 bases, and 9 bases stayed unmatched. CDR3 residues: CASSETTGIPYNEQFF. CDR3 sequence (DNA): TGCGCCAGCAGCGAAACGACAGGGATTCCCTACAATGAGCAGTTCTTC.

This clonotype has at least ten counts. The chain employs TRBV12-3 or TRBV12-4 and TRBJ1-1; D ambiguous. This CDR3 has 13 amino acids. Between the trimmed V and J ends, which lost 1 base and 2 bases, there was a span of 5 bases. The CDR3 sequence: CASSLDENTEAFF. The CDR3 bases are TGTGCCAGCAGTTTAGACGAAAACACTGAAGCTTTCTTT.

This clonotype was seen a handful of times. The chain uses TRBV7-9 and TRBJ2-7; 14 bases map to TRBD2. Germline assignment: CDR1 SEHNR and CDR2 FQNEAQ (reference sequence). This CDR3 has 18 amino acids. Trimming cost V 5 bases and J 3 bases; bases outside gene matches: 12. CDR3 DNA: TGTGCCAGCAGCGGGACTAGCGGGAGCTTTAAAGGGGACTACGAGCAGTACTTC. This translates into CASSGTSGSFKGDYEQYF. Full variable domain (missing parts from reference TRBV7-9 and TRBJ2-7): DTGVSQNPRHKITKRGQNVTFRCDPISEHNRLYWYRQTLGQGPEFLTYFQNEAQLEKSRLLSDRFSAERPKGSFSTLEIQRTEQGDSAMYLCASSGTSGSFKGDYEQYFGPGTRLTVT.

This chain uses TRBV4-1 with TRBJ1-5; no clear D gene. Trimming shortened V by 4 bases and J by 0 bases, and 13 bases separated the two germline ends. Germline assignment: CDR1 MGHRA and CDR2 YSYEKL. The CDR3 contains 16 residues. CDR3 nucleotide sequence: TGCGCCAGCAGCCTGGAAGTTACGGCTAGCAATCAGCCCCAGCATTTT. Protein product: CASSLEVTASNQPQHF.

About this clonotype itself: This could be a read error, since a much larger clone is one nucleotide away. The chain uses TRBV5-1 and TRBJ2-3; TRBD2 matches at 8 bases. Looked up from germline, CDR1 is SGHRS and CDR2 is YFSETQ. The length of the CDR3 is 16 residues. CDR3 bases: TGCGCCAGCAGCTCCCCGGGGGGGGTCTCGGCAGATACGCGGTATTTT. Translating gives CASSSPGGVSADTRYF.

This clonotype was seen repeatedly, ten times or more. This rearrangement joins TRBV5-1 to TRBJ2-3; D unclear. The CDR3 contains 13 residues. Trimming took off 2 bases at V and 4 bases at J, with 8 bases between the two ends. Germline V lookup: CDR1 SGHRS, CDR2 YFSETQ. Here the CDR3 DNA reads TGCGCCAGCAGCTTCTCTAAACCAGATACGCAGTATTTT. Amino acid sequence: CASSFSKPDTQYF.

The CDR3 DNA follows: TGTGCCAGCAGCGTACCGGGTAGGGAGACCCAGTACTTC. Encoded protein: CASSVPGRETQYF. V is TRBV9 and J is TRBJ2-5; D gene ambiguous. CDR3 length: 13 residues. V was pared by 1 base and J by 5 bases, with 9 bases between. Germline V CDR1 and CDR2: SGDLS, YYNGEE.

This clonotype was detected only a few times. CDR3 nucleotides: TGCGCCAGCAGCCAAGAATCGGTGGCGACCCAGTACTTC. This translates into CASSQESVATQYF. The V gene is TRBV4-1, the J gene TRBJ2-5; D gene uncertain. CDR3 length: 13 residues. V lost 0 bases, J lost 7 bases, and 9 bases lay in between. Germline lookup yields CDR1 MGHRA and CDR2 YSYEKL.

This clonotype has at least ten counts. The CDR3 DNA reads as TGTGCCAGCATCCTCGGACGGAGCTCCTATAATTCACCCCTCCACTTT. As protein: CASILGRSSYNSPLHF. The chain is built from TRBV2 and TRBJ1-6; D remains ambiguous. CDR3 length equals 16 residues. Trimming removed 7 bases at V and 0 bases at J, with 13 bases between. Germline V gives CDR1 SNHLY, CDR2 FYNNEI. The entire variable domain, with the rest obtained from reference TRBV2 and TRBJ1-6, is as follows: EPEVTQTPSHQVTQMGQEVILRCVPISNHLYFYWYRQILGQKVEFLVSFYNNEISEKSEIFDDQFSVERPDGSNFTLKIRSTKLEDSAMYFCASILGRSSYNSPLHFGNGTRLTVT.

This sequence joins TRBV5-1 and TRBJ1-6; TRBD1 agrees at 10 bases. The length of the CDR3 is 15 residues. Trimming at V came to 4 bases and at J to 9 bases, leaving 7 bases not matched to a gene. Germline CDR1 SGHRS, CDR2 YFSETQ. CDR3 sequence: CASSPRTGGGSPLHF. CDR3 coding DNA: TGCGCCAGCAGCCCTAGGACAGGGGGAGGTTCACCCCTCCACTTT.

The sample holds many counts of this clonotype. The chain couples TRBV28 to TRBJ2-7; no reliable D call. Trimming removed 5 bases at V and 3 bases at J, with 11 bases between. The CDR3 is 13 amino acids. The germline V gene has CDR1 MDHEN and CDR2 SYDVKM. CDR3 amino acids: CASSPSSDYEQYF. Here the CDR3 DNA reads TGTGCCAGCAGTCCTTCATCTGACTACGAGCAGTACTTC.

This clonotype was observed at least ten times. The chain joins TRBV18 to TRBJ1-1; D ambiguous. CDR3 size: 14 residues. The V end was cut by 0 bases, the J end by 3 bases, with 8 bases between. CDR1 and CDR2 from the germline V gene are KGHSH and LQKENI. This CDR3 is CASSPPREDTEAFF. The CDR3 DNA is TGTGCCAGCTCACCACCGAGGGAGGACACTGAAGCTTTCTTT. Full variable domain (outside the CDR3, taken from reference TRBV18 and TRBJ1-1): NAGVMQNPRHLVRRRGQEARLRCSPMKGHSHVYWYRQLPEEGLKFMVYLQKENIIDESGMPKERFSAEFPKEGPSILRIQQVVRGDSAAYFCASSPPREDTEAFFGQGTRLTVV.